This T cell receptor beta chain came from a study of blood T cell repertoires in COVID-19. Across the whole study: From T cells, B-cell-depleted T cells, or PBMCs came the material, which was cDNA or gDNA.

The assay was immunoSEQ multiplex PCR, and TCRdb's table has in-frame clones only and misses some. This sample carries fewer than 500,000 clones, roughly 90% of them seen once, and the ten largest clones take roughly 1.4%. This clone has just a few counts. This CDR3 has 14 amino acids. V was shortened by 7 bases and J by 4 bases, with 14 bases between the two germline ends. Germline-derived CDR1 and CDR2 are MNHNY and SVGAGI (reference sequence). Sequencing input: peripheral blood. The origin of this receptor is a young woman with active or convalescent COVID-19. The V call is TRBV6-6, the J call TRBJ1-5, with a weak D call TRBD1 (6 bases). The CDR3 spells CASTPGGGNQPQHF. The CDR3 nucleotides are TGTGCCAGCACCCCGGGAGGGGGGAATCAGCCCCAGCATTTT.